This paragraph reports one T cell receptor beta chain. Its specificity is not known. The data originate from a study of OX40 agonist ivuxolimab in advanced cancers. Study in general: At 0.01 to 10 mg/kg, ivuxolimab was administered intravenously to patients every 2 weeks.

Clones were read by immunoSEQ multiplex PCR, and TCRdb kept only the in-frame ones, dropping some. The sample records over 80,000 clones, about 86% being singletons. Study-level points and caveats: At doses 0.1 to 3.0 mg/kg, CD4+ and CD8+ clones expanded.

The V and J ends lost 2 bases and 2 bases, in that order; junction bases with no gene match: 6. CDR1 is MNHEY and CDR2 is SMNVEV in the germline V gene (reference sequence). The length of the CDR3 is 16 residues. Patients were ruled out by autoimmune disease history or systemic immunosuppression. Here the sequenced sample was CD4+ or CD8+ T cells sorted from blood, taken in a trial of the OX40 agonist ivuxolimab. The TCR originated in an adult with an advanced solid tumor such as melanoma, head and neck, liver or kidney cancer. This chain links TRBV27 with TRBJ1-5; 7 bases are a match to TRBD1. CDR3 residues: CASSLDRASGNQPQHF. The DNA of the CDR3 is TGTGCCAGCAGTTTAGACAGGGCCTCGGGCAATCAGCCCCAGCATTTT.